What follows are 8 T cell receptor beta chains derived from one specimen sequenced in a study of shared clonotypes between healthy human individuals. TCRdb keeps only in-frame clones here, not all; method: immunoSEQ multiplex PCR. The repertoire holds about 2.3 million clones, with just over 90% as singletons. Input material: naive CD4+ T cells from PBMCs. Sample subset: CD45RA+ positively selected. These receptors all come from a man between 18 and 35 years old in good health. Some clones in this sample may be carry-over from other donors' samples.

CDR3 loop: CASSPTGRADNEQFF. As DNA, the CDR3 is TGTGCCAGCAGCCCCACGGGGAGGGCCGACAATGAGCAGTTCTTC. This chain joins TRBV9 and TRBJ2-1; 7 nucleotides line up with TRBD2. Germline V gives CDR1 SGDLS, CDR2 YYNGEE. The length of the CDR3 is 15 residues. V shed 4 bases, J shed 5 bases, and the junction held 9 bases outside the gene matches.

CDR3 protein: CASRGYGKETQYF. The CDR3 region has the DNA TGTGCCAGCAGGGGGTACGGGAAAGAGACCCAGTACTTC. V gene TRBV2 combines with J gene TRBJ2-5, with TRBD2 as a possible D gene (5 bases). Germline loops: CDR1 SNHLY, CDR2 FYNNEI. V gave up 6 bases and J gave up 3 bases, with 11 bases separating them. This CDR3 is 13 amino acids long.

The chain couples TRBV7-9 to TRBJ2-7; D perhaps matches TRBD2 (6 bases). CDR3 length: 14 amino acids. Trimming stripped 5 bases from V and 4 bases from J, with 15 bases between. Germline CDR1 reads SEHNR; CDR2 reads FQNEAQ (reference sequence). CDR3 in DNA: TGTGCCAGCAGCCCGCGGGGCAGTAGGTACGAGCAGTACTTC. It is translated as CASSPRGSRYEQYF.

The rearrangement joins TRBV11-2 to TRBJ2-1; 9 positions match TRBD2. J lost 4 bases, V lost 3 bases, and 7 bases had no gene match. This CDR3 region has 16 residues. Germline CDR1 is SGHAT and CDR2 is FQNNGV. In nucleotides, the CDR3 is TGTGCCAGCAGCTTTTTAGGGACTAGCTTTTACAATGAGCAGTTCTTC. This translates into CASSFLGTSFYNEQFF.

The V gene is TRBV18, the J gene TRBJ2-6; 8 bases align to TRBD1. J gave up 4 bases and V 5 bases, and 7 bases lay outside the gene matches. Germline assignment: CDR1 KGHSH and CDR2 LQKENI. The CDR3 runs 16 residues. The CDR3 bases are TGTGCCAGCTCAGAGCAGGGGGCTGCAGGGGCCAACGTCCTGACTTTC. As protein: CASSEQGAAGANVLTF.

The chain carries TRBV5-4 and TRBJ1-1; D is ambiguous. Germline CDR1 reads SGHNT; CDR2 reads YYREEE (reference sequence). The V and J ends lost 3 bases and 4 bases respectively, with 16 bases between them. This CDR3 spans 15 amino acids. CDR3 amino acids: CASSSGGKVTTEAFF. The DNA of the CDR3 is TGTGCCAGCAGCTCCGGAGGTAAGGTGACCACTGAAGCTTTCTTT. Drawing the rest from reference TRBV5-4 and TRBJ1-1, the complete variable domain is ETGVTQSPTHLIKTRGQQVTLRCSSQSGHNTVSWYQQALGQGPQFIFQYYREEENGRGNFPPRFSGLQFPNYSSELNVNALELDDSALYLCASSSGGKVTTEAFFGQGTRLTVV.

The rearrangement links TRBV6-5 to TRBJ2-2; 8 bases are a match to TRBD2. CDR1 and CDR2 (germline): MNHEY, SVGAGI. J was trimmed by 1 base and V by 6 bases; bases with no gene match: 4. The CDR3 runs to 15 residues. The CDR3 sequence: CASSPRGVNTGELFF. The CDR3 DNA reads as TGTGCCAGCAGCCCGCGGGGGGTGAACACCGGGGAGCTGTTTTTT.

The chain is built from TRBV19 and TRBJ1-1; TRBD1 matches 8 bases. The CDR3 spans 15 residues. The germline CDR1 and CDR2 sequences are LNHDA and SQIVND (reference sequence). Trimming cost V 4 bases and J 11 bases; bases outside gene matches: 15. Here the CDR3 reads CASSSRDRLFGRAFF. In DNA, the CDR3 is TGTGCCAGTAGTAGCCGGGACAGGCTGTTCGGGCGGGCTTTCTTT.